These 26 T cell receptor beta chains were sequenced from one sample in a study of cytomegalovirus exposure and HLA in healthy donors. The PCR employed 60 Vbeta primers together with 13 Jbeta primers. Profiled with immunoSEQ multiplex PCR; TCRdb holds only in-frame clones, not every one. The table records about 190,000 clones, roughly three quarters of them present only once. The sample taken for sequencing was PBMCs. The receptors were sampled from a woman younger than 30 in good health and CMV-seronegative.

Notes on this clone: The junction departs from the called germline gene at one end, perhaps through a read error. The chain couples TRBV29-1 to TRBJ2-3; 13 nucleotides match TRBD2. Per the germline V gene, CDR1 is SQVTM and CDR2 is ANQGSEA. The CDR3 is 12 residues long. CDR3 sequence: CSVEETSGGMHF. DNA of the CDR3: TGCAGCGTTGAAGAGACTAGCGGGGGGATGCATTTT.

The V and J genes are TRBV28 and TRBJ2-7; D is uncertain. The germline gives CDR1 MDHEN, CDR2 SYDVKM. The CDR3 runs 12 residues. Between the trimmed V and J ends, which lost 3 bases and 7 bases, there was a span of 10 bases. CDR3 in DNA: TGTGCCAGCAGTTTTGGCCCCACGGAGCAGTACTTC. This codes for CASSFGPTEQYF.

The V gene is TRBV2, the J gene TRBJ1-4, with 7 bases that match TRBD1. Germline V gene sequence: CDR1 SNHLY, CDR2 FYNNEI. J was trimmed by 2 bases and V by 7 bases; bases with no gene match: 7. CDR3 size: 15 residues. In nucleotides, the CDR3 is TGTGCCAGCATTTTAGCACAGGGGACTAATGAAAAACTGTTTTTT. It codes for CASILAQGTNEKLFF.

In DNA form, the CDR3 reads TGTGCCTGGAGTGTAATCCGTGAGGGTAAAGCTTTCTTT. Amino acids: CAWSVIREGKAFF. The genes are TRBV30 and TRBJ1-1, with no clear D. V was pared by 0 bases and J by 9 bases, with 14 bases between. Per the germline V gene, CDR1 is GTSNPN and CDR2 is SVGIG (reference sequence). The CDR3 is 13 amino acids.

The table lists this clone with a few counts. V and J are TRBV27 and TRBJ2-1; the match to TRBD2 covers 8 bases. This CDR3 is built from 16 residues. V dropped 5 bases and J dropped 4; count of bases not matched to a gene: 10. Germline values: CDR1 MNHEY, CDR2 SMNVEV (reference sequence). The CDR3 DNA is TGTGCCAGCAGTCTGACGGCGCTAGCGGGTTACAATGAGCAGTTCTTC. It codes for CASSLTALAGYNEQFF.

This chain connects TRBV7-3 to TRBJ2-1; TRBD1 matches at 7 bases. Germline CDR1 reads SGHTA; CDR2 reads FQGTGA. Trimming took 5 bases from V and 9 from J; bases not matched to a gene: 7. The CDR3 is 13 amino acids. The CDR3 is CASSIDRVGEQFF. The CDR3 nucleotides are TGTGCCAGCAGCATCGACAGGGTGGGTGAGCAGTTCTTC.

CDR3 sequence reads: CASSALRNYGYTF. CDR3 DNA sequence: TGTGCCAGCAGCGCCCTCAGGAACTATGGCTACACCTTC. The chain carries TRBV11-2 and TRBJ1-2; D unresolved. From germline, CDR1 is SGHAT and CDR2 FQNNGV. With 5 bases removed from V and 2 bases from J, the gap between germline ends came to 9 bases. There are 13 residues in the CDR3.

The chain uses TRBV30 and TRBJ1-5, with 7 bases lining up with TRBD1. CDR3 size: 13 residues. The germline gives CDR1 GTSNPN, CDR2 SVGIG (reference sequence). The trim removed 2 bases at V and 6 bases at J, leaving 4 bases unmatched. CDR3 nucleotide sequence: TGTGCCTGGAGTCGGCAGGGGGGTCAGCCCCAGCATTTT. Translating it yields CAWSRQGGQPQHF.

The CDR3 sequence is CASSLSGIADTQYF. The CDR3 DNA reads as TGTGCCAGCAGCTTAAGCGGGATAGCTGATACGCAGTATTTT. The V call is TRBV11-2, the J call TRBJ2-3; TRBD2 matches at 7 bases. V shed 2 bases and J 6 bases; nucleotides not matched to a gene: 5. This CDR3 is 14 amino acids long. Germline V gene data show CDR1 as SGHAT and CDR2 as FQNNGV.

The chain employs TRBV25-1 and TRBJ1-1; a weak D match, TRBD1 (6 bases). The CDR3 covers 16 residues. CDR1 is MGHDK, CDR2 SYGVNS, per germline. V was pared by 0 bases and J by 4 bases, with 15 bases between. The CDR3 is CASSEYRGGAGTEAFF. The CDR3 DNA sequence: TGTGCCAGCAGTGAATATAGGGGGGGGGCCGGCACTGAAGCTTTCTTT.

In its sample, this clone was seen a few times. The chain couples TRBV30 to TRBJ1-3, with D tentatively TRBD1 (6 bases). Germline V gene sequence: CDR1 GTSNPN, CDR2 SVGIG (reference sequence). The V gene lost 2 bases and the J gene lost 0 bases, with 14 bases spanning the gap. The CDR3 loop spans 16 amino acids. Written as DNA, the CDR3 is TGTGCCTGGAGTTTCCAGGGGATTCGCTCTGGAAACACCATATATTTT. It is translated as CAWSFQGIRSGNTIYF.

The CDR3 bases are TGCGCCAGCAGCTTGGCGGCTAGCAGGGGCAATGAGCAGTTCTTC. It is translated as CASSLAASRGNEQFF. V usage is TRBV5-1 and J usage is TRBJ2-1, with D maybe TRBD1 (6 bases). Germline-derived CDR1 and CDR2 are SGHRS and YFSETQ. This CDR3 has 15 residues. V lost 0 bases and J 6 bases, leaving 13 bases between the germline ends.

CDR3 amino acids: CASSYGGPRTDTQYF. Here the CDR3 DNA reads TGTGCCAGCAGCTACGGGGGGCCCCGCACAGATACGCAGTATTTT. V gene TRBV11-3 combines with J gene TRBJ2-3, with D tentatively TRBD2 (7 bases). V was shortened by 4 bases and J by 1 base, with 12 bases between the two germline ends. Germline V gene data show CDR1 as SGHNT and CDR2 as YENEEA. There are 15 residues in the CDR3.

CDR3 loop: CASSTGLAGTPQYF. The CDR3 nucleotides read TGCGCCAGCAGCACCGGACTAGCGGGGACCCCGCAGTATTTT. This rearrangement joins TRBV5-1 to TRBJ2-3, with TRBD2 matching 12 bases. After removal of 4 bases from V and 10 bases from J, the junction contained 7 bases not matched to a gene. Germline CDR1 and CDR2: SGHRS and YFSETQ. This CDR3 comprises 14 residues.

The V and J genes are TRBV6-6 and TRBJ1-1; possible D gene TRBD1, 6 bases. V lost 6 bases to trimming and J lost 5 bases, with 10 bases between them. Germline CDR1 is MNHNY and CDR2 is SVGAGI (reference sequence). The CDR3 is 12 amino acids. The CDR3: CASRGAETEAFF. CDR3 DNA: TGTGCCAGCAGGGGGGCGGAAACTGAAGCTTTCTTT.

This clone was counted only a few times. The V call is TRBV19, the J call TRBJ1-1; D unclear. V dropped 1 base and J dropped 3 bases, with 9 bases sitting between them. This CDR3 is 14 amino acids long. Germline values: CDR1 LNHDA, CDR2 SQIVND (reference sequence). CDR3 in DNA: TGTGCCAGTAGTATAGTTAAGGGAGACACTGAAGCTTTCTTT. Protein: CASSIVKGDTEAFF.

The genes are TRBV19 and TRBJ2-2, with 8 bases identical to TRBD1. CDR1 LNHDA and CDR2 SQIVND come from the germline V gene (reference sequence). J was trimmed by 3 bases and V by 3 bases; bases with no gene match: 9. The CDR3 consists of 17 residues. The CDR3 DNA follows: TGTGCCAGTAGTATTCGGCGTGGACAGGGTGACACCGGGGAGCTGTTTTTT. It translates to CASSIRRGQGDTGELFF.

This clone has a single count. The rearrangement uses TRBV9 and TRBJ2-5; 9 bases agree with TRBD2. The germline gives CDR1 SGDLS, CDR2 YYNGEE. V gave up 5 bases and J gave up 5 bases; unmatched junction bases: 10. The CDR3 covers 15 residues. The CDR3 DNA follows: TGTGCCAGCAGTGATAGCGGGAGAGGCGCGGAGACCCAGTACTTC. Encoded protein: CASSDSGRGAETQYF. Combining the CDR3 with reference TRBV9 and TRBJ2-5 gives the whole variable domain DSGVTQTPKHLITATGQRVTLRCSPRSGDLSVYWYQQSLDQGLQFLIQYYNGEERAKGNILERFSAQQFPDLHSELNLSSLELGDSALYFCASSDSGRGAETQYFGPGTRLLVL.

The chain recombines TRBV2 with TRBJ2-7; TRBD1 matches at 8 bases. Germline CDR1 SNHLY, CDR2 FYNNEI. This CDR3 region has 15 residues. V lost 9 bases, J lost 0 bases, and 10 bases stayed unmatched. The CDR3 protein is CARGGPGQGSYEQYF. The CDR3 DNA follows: TGTGCCAGAGGGGGACCAGGACAGGGCTCCTACGAGCAGTACTTC. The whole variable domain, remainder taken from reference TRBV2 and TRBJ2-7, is EPEVTQTPSHQVTQMGQEVILRCVPISNHLYFYWYRQILGQKVEFLVSFYNNEISEKSEIFDDQFSVERPDGSNFTLKIRSTKLEDSAMYFCARGGPGQGSYEQYFGPGTRLTVT.

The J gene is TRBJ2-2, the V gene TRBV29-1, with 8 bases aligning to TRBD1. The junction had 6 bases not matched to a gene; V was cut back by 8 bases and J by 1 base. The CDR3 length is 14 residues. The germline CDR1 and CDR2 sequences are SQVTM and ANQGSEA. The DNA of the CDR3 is TGCAGCACGAAGACAGGGGTGAACACCGGGGAGCTGTTTTTT. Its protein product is CSTKTGVNTGELFF.

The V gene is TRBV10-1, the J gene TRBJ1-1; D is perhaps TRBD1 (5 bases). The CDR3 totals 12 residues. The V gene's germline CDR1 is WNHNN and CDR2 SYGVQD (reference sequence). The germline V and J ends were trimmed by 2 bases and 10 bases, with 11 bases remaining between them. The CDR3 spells CASSEGGIGAFF. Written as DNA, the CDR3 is TGCGCCAGCAGTGAGGGGGGGATAGGAGCTTTCTTT.

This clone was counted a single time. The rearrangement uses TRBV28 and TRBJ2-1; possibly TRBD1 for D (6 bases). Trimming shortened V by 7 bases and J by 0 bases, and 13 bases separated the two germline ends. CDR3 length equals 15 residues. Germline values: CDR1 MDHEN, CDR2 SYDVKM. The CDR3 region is CASIKRDISYNEQFF. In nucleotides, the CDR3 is TGTGCCAGCATTAAACGGGACATCTCCTACAATGAGCAGTTCTTC.

CDR3 sequence reads: CASSSTGRAFF. CDR3 nucleotide sequence: TGTGCCAGCAGTTCGACAGGCCGGGCTTTCTTT. V usage is TRBV28 and J usage is TRBJ1-1; possibly TRBD1 for D (6 bases). This CDR3 is 11 amino acids long. The V end was cut by 4 bases, the J end by 11 bases, with 11 bases between. Germline lookup yields CDR1 MDHEN and CDR2 SYDVKM.

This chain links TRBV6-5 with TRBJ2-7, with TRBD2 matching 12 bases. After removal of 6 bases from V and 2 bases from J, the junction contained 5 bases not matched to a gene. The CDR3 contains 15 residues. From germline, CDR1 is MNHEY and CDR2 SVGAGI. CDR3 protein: CASRELAGGTYEQYF. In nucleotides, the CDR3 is TGTGCCAGCAGAGAACTAGCGGGGGGTACCTACGAGCAGTACTTC.

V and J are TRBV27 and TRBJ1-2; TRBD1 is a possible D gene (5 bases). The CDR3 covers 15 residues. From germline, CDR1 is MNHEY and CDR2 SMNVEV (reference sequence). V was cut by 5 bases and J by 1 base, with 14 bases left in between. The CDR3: CASSHRGGGNYGYTF. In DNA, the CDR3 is TGTGCCAGCAGTCACCGGGGCGGGGGTAACTATGGCTACACCTTC.

The CDR3 reads CASSVQGGVAGGEGTQYF. The CDR3 DNA reads TGTGCCAGCAGCGTACAGGGAGGAGTAGCGGGGGGGGAGGGGACCCAGTACTTC. The genes are TRBV9 and TRBJ2-5; 11 nucleotides align to TRBD2. The germline V gene has CDR1 SGDLS and CDR2 YYNGEE. V dropped 1 base and J dropped 7; count of bases not matched to a gene: 15. The CDR3 has 18 residues.